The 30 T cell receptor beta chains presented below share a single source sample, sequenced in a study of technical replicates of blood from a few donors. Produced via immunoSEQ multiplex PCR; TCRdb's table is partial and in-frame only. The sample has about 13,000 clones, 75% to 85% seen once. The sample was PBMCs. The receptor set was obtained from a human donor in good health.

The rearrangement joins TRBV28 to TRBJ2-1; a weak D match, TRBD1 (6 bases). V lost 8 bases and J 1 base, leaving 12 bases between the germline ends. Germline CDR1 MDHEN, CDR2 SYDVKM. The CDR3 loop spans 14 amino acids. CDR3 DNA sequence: TGTGCCAGCCGCTGGGACAATTCCTACAATGAGCAGTTCTTC. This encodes CASRWDNSYNEQFF.

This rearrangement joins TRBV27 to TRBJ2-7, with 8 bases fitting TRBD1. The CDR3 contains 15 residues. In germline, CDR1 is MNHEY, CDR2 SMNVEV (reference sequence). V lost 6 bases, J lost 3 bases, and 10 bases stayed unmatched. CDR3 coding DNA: TGTGCCAGCAGCATTTCGGGACAGGATTACTACGAGCAGTACTTC. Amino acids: CASSISGQDYYEQYF.

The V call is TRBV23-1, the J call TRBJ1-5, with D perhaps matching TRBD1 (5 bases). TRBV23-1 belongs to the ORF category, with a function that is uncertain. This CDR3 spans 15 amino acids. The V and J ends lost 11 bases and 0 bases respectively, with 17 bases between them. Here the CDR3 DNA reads TGCGCCCCCGAGGGACTGAAGTATAGCAATCAGCCCCAGCATTTT. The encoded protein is CAPEGLKYSNQPQHF.

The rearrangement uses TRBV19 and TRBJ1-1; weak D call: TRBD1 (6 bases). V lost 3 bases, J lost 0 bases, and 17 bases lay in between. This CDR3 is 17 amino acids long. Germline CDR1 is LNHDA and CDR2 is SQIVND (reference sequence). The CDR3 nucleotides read TGTGCCAGTAGTATGGCCAGGTATTGGGACATGAACACTGAAGCTTTCTTT. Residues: CASSMARYWDMNTEAFF.

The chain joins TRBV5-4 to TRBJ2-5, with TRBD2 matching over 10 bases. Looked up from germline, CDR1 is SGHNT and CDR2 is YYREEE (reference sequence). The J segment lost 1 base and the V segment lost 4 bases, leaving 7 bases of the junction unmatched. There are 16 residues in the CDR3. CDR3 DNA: TGTGCCAGCAGCCGGTCAGCGGGAGGGACCCAAGAGACCCAGTACTTC. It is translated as CASSRSAGGTQETQYF. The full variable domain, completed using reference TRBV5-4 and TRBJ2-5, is ETGVTQSPTHLIKTRGQQVTLRCSSQSGHNTVSWYQQALGQGPQFIFQYYREEENGRGNFPPRFSGLQFPNYSSELNVNALELDDSALYLCASSRSAGGTQETQYFGPGTRLLVL.

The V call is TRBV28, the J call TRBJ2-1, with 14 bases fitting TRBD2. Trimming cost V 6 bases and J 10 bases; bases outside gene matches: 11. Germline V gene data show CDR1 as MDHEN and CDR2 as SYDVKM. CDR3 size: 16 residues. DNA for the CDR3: TGTGCCAGCAGCTCCCCCGGGACTAGCGGGAGTGTGGAGCAGTTCTTC. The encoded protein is CASSSPGTSGSVEQFF.

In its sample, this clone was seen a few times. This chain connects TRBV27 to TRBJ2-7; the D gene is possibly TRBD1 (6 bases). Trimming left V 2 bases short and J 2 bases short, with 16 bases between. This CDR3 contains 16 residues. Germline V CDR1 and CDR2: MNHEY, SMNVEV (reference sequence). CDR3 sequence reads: CASSLRGETGTYEQYF. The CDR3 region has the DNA TGTGCCAGCAGTTTACGAGGGGAGACAGGAACCTACGAGCAGTACTTC.

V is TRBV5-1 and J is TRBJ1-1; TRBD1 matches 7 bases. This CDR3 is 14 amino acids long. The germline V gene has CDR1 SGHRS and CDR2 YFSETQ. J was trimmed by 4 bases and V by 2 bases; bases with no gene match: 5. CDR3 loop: CASSLGGVGTEAFF. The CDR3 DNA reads TGCGCCAGCAGCTTAGGGGGCGTGGGCACTGAAGCTTTCTTT.

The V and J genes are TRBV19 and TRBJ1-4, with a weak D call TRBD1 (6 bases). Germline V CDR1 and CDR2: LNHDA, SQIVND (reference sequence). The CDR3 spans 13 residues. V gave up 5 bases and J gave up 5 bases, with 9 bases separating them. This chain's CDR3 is CASSYRDNEKLFF. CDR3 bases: TGTGCCAGTAGTTACAGGGACAATGAAAAACTGTTTTTT. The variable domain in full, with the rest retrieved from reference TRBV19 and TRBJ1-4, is DGGITQSPKYLFRKEGQNVTLSCEQNLNHDAMYWYRQDPGQGLRLIYYSQIVNDFQKGDIAEGYSVSREKKESFPLTVTSAQKNPTAFYLCASSYRDNEKLFFGSGTQLSVL.

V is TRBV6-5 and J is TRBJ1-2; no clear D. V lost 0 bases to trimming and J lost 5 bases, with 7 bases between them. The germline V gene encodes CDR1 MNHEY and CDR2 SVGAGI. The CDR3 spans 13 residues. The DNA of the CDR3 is TGTGCCAGCAGTTACTCTGGCAGTTATGGCTACACCTTC. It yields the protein CASSYSGSYGYTF.

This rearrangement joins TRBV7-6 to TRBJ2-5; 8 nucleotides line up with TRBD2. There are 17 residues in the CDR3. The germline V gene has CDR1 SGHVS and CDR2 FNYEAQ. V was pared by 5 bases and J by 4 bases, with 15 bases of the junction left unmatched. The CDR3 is CASSPGLAVRVVETQYF. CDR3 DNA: TGTGCCAGCAGCCCCGGACTAGCTGTCCGGGTTGTAGAGACCCAGTACTTC.

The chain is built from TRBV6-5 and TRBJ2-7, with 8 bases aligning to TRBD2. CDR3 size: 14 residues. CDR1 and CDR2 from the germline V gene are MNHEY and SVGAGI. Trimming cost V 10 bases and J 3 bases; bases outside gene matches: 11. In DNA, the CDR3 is TGTGCCACCAGCCCGGGGGGGACCTTCTACGAGCAGTACTTC. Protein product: CATSPGGTFYEQYF.

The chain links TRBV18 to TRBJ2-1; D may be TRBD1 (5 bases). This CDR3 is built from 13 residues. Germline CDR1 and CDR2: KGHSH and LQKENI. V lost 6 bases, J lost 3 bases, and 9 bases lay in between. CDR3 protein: CASSQTVYNEQFF. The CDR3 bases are TGTGCCAGCTCCCAGACAGTCTACAATGAGCAGTTCTTC.

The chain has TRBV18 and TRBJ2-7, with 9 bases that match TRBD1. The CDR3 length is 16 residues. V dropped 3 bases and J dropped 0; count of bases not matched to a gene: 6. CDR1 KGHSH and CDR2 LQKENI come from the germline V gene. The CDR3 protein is CASSPALGQGSYEQYF. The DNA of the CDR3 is TGTGCCAGCTCACCGGCCCTGGGACAGGGCTCCTACGAGCAGTACTTC.

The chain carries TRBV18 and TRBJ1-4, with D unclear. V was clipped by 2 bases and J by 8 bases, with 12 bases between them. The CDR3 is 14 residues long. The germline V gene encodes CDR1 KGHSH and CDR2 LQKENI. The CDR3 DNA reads TGTGCCAGCTCACCAGGAGGTCAGAAAGAAAAACTGTTTTTT. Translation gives CASSPGGQKEKLFF.

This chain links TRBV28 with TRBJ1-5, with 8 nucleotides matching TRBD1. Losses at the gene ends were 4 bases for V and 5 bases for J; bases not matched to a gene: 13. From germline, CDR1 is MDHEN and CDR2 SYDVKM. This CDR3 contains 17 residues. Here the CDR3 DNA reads TGTGCCAGCAGTTCCGGACAGGGAAATTGGGTTCATCAGCCCCAGCATTTT. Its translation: CASSSGQGNWVHQPQHF.

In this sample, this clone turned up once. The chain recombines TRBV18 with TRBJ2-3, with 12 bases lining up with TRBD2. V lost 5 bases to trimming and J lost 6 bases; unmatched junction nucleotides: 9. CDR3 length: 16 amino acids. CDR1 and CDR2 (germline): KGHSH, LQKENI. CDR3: CASSSGLAGWSDTQYF. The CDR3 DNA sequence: TGTGCCAGCTCATCAGGACTAGCGGGATGGTCCGATACGCAGTATTTT.

The DNA for the CDR3 is TGTGCCTGGAGTTCCGGGTCGACTAGCGGGAGGACAAGGCAGTATTTT. This codes for CAWSSGSTSGRTRQYF. The chain has TRBV30 and TRBJ2-3, with 13 bases fitting TRBD2. Germline V gives CDR1 GTSNPN, CDR2 SVGIG (reference sequence). CDR3 length: 16 residues. V gave up 2 bases and J gave up 11 bases; unmatched junction bases: 13.

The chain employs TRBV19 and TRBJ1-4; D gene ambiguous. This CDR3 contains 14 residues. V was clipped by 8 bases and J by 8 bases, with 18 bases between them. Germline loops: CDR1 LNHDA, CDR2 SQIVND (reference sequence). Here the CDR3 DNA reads TGTGCCAGTCGACCGGGAGATGGGCGCGAAAAACTGTTTTTT. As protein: CASRPGDGREKLFF. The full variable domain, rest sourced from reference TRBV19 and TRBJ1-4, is DGGITQSPKYLFRKEGQNVTLSCEQNLNHDAMYWYRQDPGQGLRLIYYSQIVNDFQKGDIAEGYSVSREKKESFPLTVTSAQKNPTAFYLCASRPGDGREKLFFGSGTQLSVL.

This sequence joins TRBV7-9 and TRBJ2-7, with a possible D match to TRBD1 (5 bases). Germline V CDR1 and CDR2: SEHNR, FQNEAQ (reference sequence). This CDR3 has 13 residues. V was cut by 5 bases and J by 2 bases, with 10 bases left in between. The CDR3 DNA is TGTGCCAGCAGCACGACAGTCCCCTACGAGCAGTACTTC. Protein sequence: CASSTTVPYEQYF. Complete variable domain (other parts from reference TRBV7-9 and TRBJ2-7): DTGVSQNPRHKITKRGQNVTFRCDPISEHNRLYWYRQTLGQGPEFLTYFQNEAQLEKSRLLSDRFSAERPKGSFSTLEIQRTEQGDSAMYLCASSTTVPYEQYFGPGTRLTVT.

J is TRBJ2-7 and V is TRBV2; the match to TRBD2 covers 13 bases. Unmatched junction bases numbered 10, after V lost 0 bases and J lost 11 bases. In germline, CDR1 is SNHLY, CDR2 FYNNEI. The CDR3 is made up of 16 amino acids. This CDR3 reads CASSEAVTSGRAIKYF. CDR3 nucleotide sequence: TGTGCCAGCAGTGAAGCGGTTACTAGCGGGAGGGCTATAAAGTACTTC.

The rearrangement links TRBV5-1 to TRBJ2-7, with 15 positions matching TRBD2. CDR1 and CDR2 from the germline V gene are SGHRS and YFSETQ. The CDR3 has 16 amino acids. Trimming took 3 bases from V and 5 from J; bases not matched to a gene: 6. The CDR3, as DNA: TGCGCCAGCAGCTCCGGACTAGCGGGAGGGATCGACGAGCAGTACTTC. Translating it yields CASSSGLAGGIDEQYF.

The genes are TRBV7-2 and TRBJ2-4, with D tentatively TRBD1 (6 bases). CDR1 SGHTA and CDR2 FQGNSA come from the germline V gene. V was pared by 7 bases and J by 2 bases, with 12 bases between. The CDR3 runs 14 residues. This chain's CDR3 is CASTQQGSKNIQYF. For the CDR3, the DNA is TGTGCCAGCACCCAGCAGGGGTCCAAAAACATTCAGTACTTC.

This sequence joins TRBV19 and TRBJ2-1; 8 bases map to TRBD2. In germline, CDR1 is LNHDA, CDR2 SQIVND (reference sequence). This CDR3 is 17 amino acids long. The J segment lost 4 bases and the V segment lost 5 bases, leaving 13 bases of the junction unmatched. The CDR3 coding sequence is TGTGCCAGTAGTCTCGAACTAGCGGTAACGGGTTACAATGAGCAGTTCTTC. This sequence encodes CASSLELAVTGYNEQFF.

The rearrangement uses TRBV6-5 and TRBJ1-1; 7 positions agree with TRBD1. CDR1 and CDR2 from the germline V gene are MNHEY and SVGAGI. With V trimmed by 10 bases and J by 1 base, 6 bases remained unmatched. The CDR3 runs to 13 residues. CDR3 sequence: CAIQGSGNTEAFF. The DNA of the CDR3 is TGTGCCATACAGGGGTCGGGGAACACTGAAGCTTTCTTT.

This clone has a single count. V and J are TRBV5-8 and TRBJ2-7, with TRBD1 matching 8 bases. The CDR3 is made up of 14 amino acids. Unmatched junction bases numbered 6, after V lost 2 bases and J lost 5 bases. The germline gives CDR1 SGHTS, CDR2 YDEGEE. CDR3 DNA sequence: TGTGCCAGCAGCTTTCGGACAGGGCTCAACGAGCAGTACTTC. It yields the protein CASSFRTGLNEQYF.

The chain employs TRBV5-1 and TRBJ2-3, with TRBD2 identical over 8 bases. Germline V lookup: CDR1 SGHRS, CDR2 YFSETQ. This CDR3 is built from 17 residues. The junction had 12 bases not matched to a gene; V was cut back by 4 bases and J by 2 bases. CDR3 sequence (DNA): TGCGCCAGCAGCACTTGGACGATAGCGGGACTCACAGATACGCAGTATTTT. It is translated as CASSTWTIAGLTDTQYF.

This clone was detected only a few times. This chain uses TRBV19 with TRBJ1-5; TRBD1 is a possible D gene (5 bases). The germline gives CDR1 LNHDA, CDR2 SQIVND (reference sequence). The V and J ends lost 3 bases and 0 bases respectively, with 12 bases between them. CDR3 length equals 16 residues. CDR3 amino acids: CASSMAGLYSNQPQHF. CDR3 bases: TGTGCCAGTAGTATGGCGGGACTTTATAGCAATCAGCCCCAGCATTTT.

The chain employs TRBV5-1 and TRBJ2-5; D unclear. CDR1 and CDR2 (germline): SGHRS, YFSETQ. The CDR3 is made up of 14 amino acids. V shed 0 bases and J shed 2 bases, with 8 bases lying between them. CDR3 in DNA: TGCGCCAGCAGCTTGGGACAAATACAAGAGACCCAGTACTTC. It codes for CASSLGQIQETQYF.

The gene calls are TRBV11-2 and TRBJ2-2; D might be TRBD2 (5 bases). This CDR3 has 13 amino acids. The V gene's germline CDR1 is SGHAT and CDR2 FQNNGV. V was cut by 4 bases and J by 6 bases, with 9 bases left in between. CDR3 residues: CASSWEYAGELFF. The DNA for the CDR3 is TGTGCCAGCAGCTGGGAGTATGCCGGGGAGCTGTTTTTT.